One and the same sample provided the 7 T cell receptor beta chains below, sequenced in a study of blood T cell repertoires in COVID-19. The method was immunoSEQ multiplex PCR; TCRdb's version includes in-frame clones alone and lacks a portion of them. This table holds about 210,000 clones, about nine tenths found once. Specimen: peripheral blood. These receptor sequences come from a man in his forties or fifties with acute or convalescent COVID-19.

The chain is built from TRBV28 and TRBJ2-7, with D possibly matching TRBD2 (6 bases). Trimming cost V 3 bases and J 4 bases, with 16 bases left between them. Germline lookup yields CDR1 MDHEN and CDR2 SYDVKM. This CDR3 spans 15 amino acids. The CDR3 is CASSLGGLKSYEQYF. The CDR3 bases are TGTGCCAGCAGTTTGGGGGGTCTAAAGTCGTACGAGCAGTACTTC.

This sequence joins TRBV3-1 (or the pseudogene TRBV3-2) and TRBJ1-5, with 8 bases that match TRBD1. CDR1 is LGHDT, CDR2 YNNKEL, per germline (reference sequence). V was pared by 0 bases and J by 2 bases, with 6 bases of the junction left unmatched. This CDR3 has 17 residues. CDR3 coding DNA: TGTGCCAGCAGCCAAGACGGACAGGGCCGCGGCAATCAGCCCCAGCATTTT. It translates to CASSQDGQGRGNQPQHF.

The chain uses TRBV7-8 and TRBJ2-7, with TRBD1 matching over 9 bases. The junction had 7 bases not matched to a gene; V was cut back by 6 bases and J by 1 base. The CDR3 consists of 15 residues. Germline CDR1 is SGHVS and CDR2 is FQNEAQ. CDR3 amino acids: CASRMNRGPSYEQYF. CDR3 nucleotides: TGTGCCAGCAGGATGAACAGGGGGCCATCCTACGAGCAGTACTTC.

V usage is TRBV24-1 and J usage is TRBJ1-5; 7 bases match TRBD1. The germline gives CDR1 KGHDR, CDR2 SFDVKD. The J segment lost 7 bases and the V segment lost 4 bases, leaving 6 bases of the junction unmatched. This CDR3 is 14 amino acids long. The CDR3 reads CATSDHTGDQPQHF. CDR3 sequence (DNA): TGTGCCACCAGTGACCACACAGGGGACCAGCCCCAGCATTTT.

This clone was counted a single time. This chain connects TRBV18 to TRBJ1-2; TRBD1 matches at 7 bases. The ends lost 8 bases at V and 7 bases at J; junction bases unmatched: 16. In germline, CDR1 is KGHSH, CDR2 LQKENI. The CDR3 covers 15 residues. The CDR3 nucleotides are TGTGCCAGCACGGCAACAGGGGCCGATCAGGGTGGCTACACCTTC. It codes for CASTATGADQGGYTF.

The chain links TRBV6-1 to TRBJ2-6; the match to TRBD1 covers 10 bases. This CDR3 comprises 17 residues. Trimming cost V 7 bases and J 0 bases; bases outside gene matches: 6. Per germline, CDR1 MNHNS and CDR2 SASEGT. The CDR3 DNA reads TGTGCCAGCACTGACAGGGGGCCCTACTCTGGGGCCAACGTCCTGACTTTC. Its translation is CASTDRGPYSGANVLTF.

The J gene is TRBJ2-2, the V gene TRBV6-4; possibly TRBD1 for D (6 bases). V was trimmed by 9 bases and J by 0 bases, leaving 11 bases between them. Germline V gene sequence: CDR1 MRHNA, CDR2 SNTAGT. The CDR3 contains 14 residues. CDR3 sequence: CASGWTANTGELFF. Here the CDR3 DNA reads TGTGCCAGTGGGTGGACAGCGAACACCGGGGAGCTGTTTTTT.